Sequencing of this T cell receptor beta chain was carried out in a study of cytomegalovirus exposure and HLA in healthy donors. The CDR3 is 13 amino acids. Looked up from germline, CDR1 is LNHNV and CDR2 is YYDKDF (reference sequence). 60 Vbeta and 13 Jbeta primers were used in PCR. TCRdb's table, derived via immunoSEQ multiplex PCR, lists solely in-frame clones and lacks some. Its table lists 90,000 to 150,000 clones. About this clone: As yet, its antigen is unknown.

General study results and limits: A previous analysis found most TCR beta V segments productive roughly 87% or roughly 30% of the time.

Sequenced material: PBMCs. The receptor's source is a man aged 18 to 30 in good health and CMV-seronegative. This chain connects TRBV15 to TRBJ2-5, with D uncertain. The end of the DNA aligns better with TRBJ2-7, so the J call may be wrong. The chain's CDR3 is CATSRDQAYEQYF. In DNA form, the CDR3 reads TGTGCCACCAGCAGAGATCAGGCTTACGAGCAGTACTTC.